This T cell receptor (beta chain) was recorded in a study of T cells in localized non-small cell lung cancer. Sequenced by immunoSEQ multiplex PCR; TCRdb stores in-frame clones only, minus some. The data hold 17,000 or so clones, with over 70% observed a single time. This clone was counted only a few times. The antigen remains undetermined. V gave up 1 base and J gave up 0 bases, with 5 bases separating them. This CDR3 is built from 14 residues. From germline, CDR1 is MGHRA and CDR2 YSYEKL. Findings and caveats of the study: Uninvolved adjacent lung showed peak T cell clonality, exceeding tumor. Analysis by sequencing included only one tumor region, so heterogeneity remains possible. Among the top 100 tumor clones, a median about 52 appeared in adjacent lung. A higher density of T cells in blood coincided with extended overall survival.

This material consisted of peripheral blood, taken before any cancer treatment. The chain uses TRBV4-1 and TRBJ2-3, with no clear D. This clonotype was obtained from a male donor at least 60 years old with stage III lung adenocarcinoma. CDR3 protein: CASSQVLSTDTQYF. CDR3 sequence (DNA): TGCGCCAGCAGCCAAGTTTTAAGCACAGATACGCAGTATTTT.